This T cell receptor beta chain was identified in a study of long-term antiretroviral therapy in people with HIV. The authors ran the immunoSEQ assay, v3.0, at survey level. Clones were sequenced by immunoSEQ multiplex PCR, and TCRdb holds only the in-frame ones, with some missing. Among about 32,000 clones listed, 97% were seen once. Germline V CDR1 and CDR2: LNHDA, SQIVND (reference sequence). The CDR3 sequence is 14 residues long. Trimming pared 3 bases from V and 7 bases from J, leaving 13 bases between. Here the sequenced sample was unsorted PBMCs, taken 7.6 years after starting antiretroviral therapy. The chain combines TRBV19 with TRBJ1-5, with D possibly matching TRBD1 (5 bases). The source is a young man with HIV. Here the CDR3 reads CASSMTGARQPQHF. The CDR3 coding sequence is TGTGCCAGTAGTATGACTGGGGCCAGGCAGCCCCAGCATTTT.